Listed here are 21 T cell receptor beta chains from one sample, sequenced in a study of beta chain features in type 1 diabetes (dated by TCRdb to the late 2010s). On the study overall, not on this receptor specifically: In all four CD4+ subsets, TCRB CDR3 length was moderately but significantly shorter in type 1 diabetes patients.

Library method: the immunoSEQ multiplex PCR assay. The entire isolated RNA was reverse transcribed using the High Capacity cDNA Reverse Transcription Kit, and thus expressed TCRB transcripts were sequenced. TCRdb obtained this table from immuneACCESS and retained in-frame rearrangements with V and J assigned. These tables miss some clones; where compared with another copy, unresolved V genes account for less than half of the shortfall, and the remainder is unexplained. The sample includes a few hundred thousand clones, with around 10% observed a single time. The ten largest clones represent about 0.64% of the sample. These receptors lack a known antigen. Specimen: central memory CD4+ T cells from blood. These receptors all come from a man aged 30 to 45 with type 1 diabetes.

The chain couples TRBV25-1 to TRBJ1-4; D call uncertain. V was clipped by 2 bases and J by 1 base, with 17 bases between them. The CDR3 consists of 18 residues. Germline V gene sequence: CDR1 MGHDK, CDR2 SYGVNS. CDR3 DNA sequence: TGTGCCAGCAGTGAACGATTGGGGTTTTTAGTAACTAATGAAAAACTGTTTTTT. This codes for CASSERLGFLVTNEKLFF.

As for this clone: At the DNA level, this CDR3 is encoded by other sequences in the same sample as well. The V and J genes are TRBV19 and TRBJ2-3; 9 nucleotides agree with TRBD2. The CDR3 runs to 14 residues. V was clipped by 4 bases and J by 8 bases; unmatched bases: 7. Germline V gene sequence: CDR1 LNHDA, CDR2 SQIVND (reference sequence). CDR3 bases: TGTGCCAGTAGTACTAGCGGGACCTTCCCTACGCAGTATTTT. Residues: CASSTSGTFPTQYF.

In this sample, this clone turned up a few times. The chain is built from TRBV7-2 and TRBJ2-3; weak D call: TRBD2 (5 bases). This CDR3 comprises 16 residues. Trimming pared 7 bases from V and 4 bases from J, leaving 21 bases between. Germline loops: CDR1 SGHTA, CDR2 FQGNSA. CDR3 in DNA: TGTGCCAGCACCCGTTCACGGCTAGCACTCTCAGATACGCAGTATTTT. Translated, it gives CASTRSRLALSDTQYF.

The chain recombines TRBV5-4 with TRBJ2-7, with a possible D match to TRBD1 (6 bases). Germline V gene lookup returns CDR1 SGHNT and CDR2 YYREEE (reference sequence). Trimming cost V 4 bases and J 6 bases, with 14 bases left between them. This CDR3 is built from 13 residues. CDR3 in DNA: TGTGCCAGCAGCCTAACAGGGTTGGGCGAGCAGTACTTC. This encodes CASSLTGLGEQYF.

The rearrangement uses TRBV7-2 and TRBJ2-7, with 11 positions matching TRBD2. Germline values: CDR1 SGHTA, CDR2 FQGNSA. The V and J ends lost 5 bases and 2 bases, in that order; junction bases with no gene match: 11. The CDR3 runs 17 residues. In DNA form, the CDR3 reads TGTGCCAGCAGCCCACTTGTAGGGACTAGCGGAGCCTACGAGCAGTACTTC. Amino acid sequence: CASSPLVGTSGAYEQYF.

This clone was observed a few times. The gene calls are TRBV27 and TRBJ1-5; D is unclear. The CDR3 sequence is 13 residues long. Germline V gene data show CDR1 as MNHEY and CDR2 as SMNVEV (reference sequence). Trimming shortened V by 1 base and J by 5 bases, and 6 bases separated the two germline ends. Written as DNA, the CDR3 is TGTGCCAGCAGTTTATTCGCGGATCAGCCCCAGCATTTT. Amino acids: CASSLFADQPQHF.

The DNA of the CDR3 is TGTGCCAGCTCACCCGGACTAGCGGGAGGAACGTACCAAGAGACCCAGTACTTC. Translating it yields CASSPGLAGGTYQETQYF. The chain links TRBV18 to TRBJ2-5; TRBD2 aligns across 14 bases. V lost 3 bases and J lost 0; bases outside the gene matches: 6. The CDR3 extends over 18 amino acids. The germline V gene encodes CDR1 KGHSH and CDR2 LQKENI.

The gene calls are TRBV4-1 and TRBJ2-3, with D possibly being TRBD2 (6 bases). Trimming removed 1 base at V and 0 bases at J, with 8 bases between. The CDR3 length is 15 residues. Germline V gene data show CDR1 as MGHRA and CDR2 as YSYEKL. The CDR3 is CASSQGGVSTDTQYF. CDR3 coding DNA: TGCGCCAGCAGCCAAGGGGGGGTTAGCACAGATACGCAGTATTTT.

A remark on this clone: One base away lies a much larger clone, so this may be a sequencing read error. J is TRBJ1-1 and V is TRBV5-6; no clear D gene. The CDR3 sequence is 16 residues long. Germline V lookup: CDR1 SGHDT, CDR2 YYEEEE. CDR3 DNA: TGTGCCAGCAGCTTCTCCCTCTCTCCGTCGAACACTGAAGCTCTCTTT. Translating it yields CASSFSLSPSNTEALF.

The V call is TRBV19, the J call TRBJ2-5; possibly TRBD2 for D (6 bases). Trimming removed 6 bases from V and 7 bases from J, with 24 bases in between. Germline V gives CDR1 LNHDA, CDR2 SQIVND (reference sequence). The CDR3 consists of 16 residues. The CDR3 sequence is CASRALIDRRGGTQYF. The CDR3 DNA reads as TGTGCCAGTAGGGCTTTAATCGACCGGCGGGGAGGGACCCAGTACTTC. Complete variable domain (other parts from reference TRBV19 and TRBJ2-5): DGGITQSPKYLFRKEGQNVTLSCEQNLNHDAMYWYRQDPGQGLRLIYYSQIVNDFQKGDIAEGYSVSREKKESFPLTVTSAQKNPTAFYLCASRALIDRRGGTQYFGPGTRLLVL.

This clone was counted ten times or more. The rearrangement links TRBV29-1 to TRBJ2-3, with D perhaps TRBD2 (6 bases). V lost 5 bases, J lost 4 bases, and 7 bases lay in between. The CDR3 sequence is 11 residues long. The germline gives CDR1 SQVTM, CDR2 ANQGSEA. The CDR3 sequence: CSVWGADTQYF. Here the CDR3 DNA reads TGCAGCGTTTGGGGGGCAGATACGCAGTATTTT.

This clone was seen ten or more times. The chain carries TRBV10-3 and TRBJ2-7, with 7 positions matching TRBD2. Germline V CDR1 and CDR2: ENHRY, SYGVKD. This CDR3 spans 14 amino acids. J lost 4 bases, V lost 3 bases, and 6 bases had no gene match. For the CDR3, the DNA is TGTGCCATCAGTGATCCGAGCGGGAATTACGAGCAGTACTTC. Protein sequence: CAISDPSGNYEQYF.

This clone was observed a handful of times. The CDR3 reads CASSVGTRESPLHF. The CDR3 DNA reads TGTGCCAGCAGCGTAGGGACCAGGGAATCACCCCTCCACTTT. The rearrangement links TRBV9 to TRBJ1-6, with TRBD1 as a possible D gene (5 bases). Germline V gene lookup returns CDR1 SGDLS and CDR2 YYNGEE. V lost 0 bases, J lost 10 bases, and 11 bases lay in between. The CDR3 is 14 residues long.

The genes are TRBV7-2 and TRBJ2-7; D unclear. The CDR3 runs to 14 residues. The germline gives CDR1 SGHTA, CDR2 FQGNSA. The germline V and J ends were trimmed by 4 bases and 4 bases, with 14 bases remaining between them. The CDR3 here is CASSSLLGHYEQYF. The CDR3 DNA reads TGTGCCAGCAGCTCCCTGCTCGGGCATTACGAGCAGTACTTC.

This clone was picked up a small number of times. The gene calls are TRBV30 and TRBJ1-5, with 8 bases fitting TRBD1. The J segment lost 7 bases and the V segment lost 4 bases, leaving 12 bases of the junction unmatched. Germline V gene lookup returns CDR1 GTSNPN and CDR2 SVGIG (reference sequence). The CDR3 runs to 15 residues. The CDR3 here is CAWTKAGGGEQPQHF. CDR3 bases: TGTGCCTGGACGAAGGCAGGGGGCGGTGAGCAGCCCCAGCATTTT.

At least ten counts were recorded for this clone. V is TRBV28 and J is TRBJ1-5; D uncertain. The germline V and J ends were trimmed by 9 bases and 2 bases, with 14 bases remaining between them. There are 14 residues in the CDR3. Germline loops: CDR1 MDHEN, CDR2 SYDVKM. In DNA form, the CDR3 reads TGTGCCAGTCGGGGTGCCGGCGGCAATCAGCCCCAGCATTTT. This codes for CASRGAGGNQPQHF.

This clone occurred a few times. The V and J genes are TRBV2 and TRBJ2-7; D ambiguous. The CDR3 is made up of 12 amino acids. Germline values: CDR1 SNHLY, CDR2 FYNNEI. The germline V and J ends were trimmed by 3 bases and 6 bases, with 9 bases remaining between them. DNA for the CDR3: TGTGCCAGCAGTGATGGGGTGTCCGAGCAGTACTTC. Encoded protein: CASSDGVSEQYF.

The chain is built from TRBV11-2 and TRBJ2-7; 7 nucleotides match TRBD1. The CDR3 totals 15 residues. The ends lost 1 base at V and 3 bases at J; junction bases unmatched: 6. Germline V gene lookup returns CDR1 SGHAT and CDR2 FQNNGV. The CDR3 region is CASSLAGTEGYEQYF. The CDR3 nucleotides are TGTGCCAGCAGCTTAGCCGGGACAGAGGGCTACGAGCAGTACTTC.

This clone has only a few counts. The rearrangement uses TRBV14 and TRBJ1-6; unclear D gene. Trimming removed 3 bases at V and 8 bases at J, with 14 bases between. The CDR3 covers 15 residues. Germline V gives CDR1 SGHDN, CDR2 FVKESK. CDR3 in amino acids: CASSQEDGFYSPLHF. The CDR3, as DNA: TGTGCCAGCAGCCAGGAGGACGGATTCTATTCACCCCTCCACTTT.

This clone has a handful of counts. The chain carries TRBV5-1 and TRBJ2-3; D unclear. The CDR3 runs to 15 residues. The V end lost 6 bases, the J end lost 2 bases, and 16 bases lay between the germline ends. Germline V gene lookup returns CDR1 SGHRS and CDR2 YFSETQ. The CDR3 loop is CASTLGTQDTDTQYF. CDR3 nucleotides: TGCGCCAGCACCCTCGGAACCCAGGACACAGATACGCAGTATTTT.

The chain employs TRBV11-3 and TRBJ1-5; no reliable D call. V dropped 3 bases and J dropped 4 bases, with 7 bases sitting between them. Per the germline V gene, CDR1 is SGHNT and CDR2 is YENEEA. The CDR3 is 13 residues long. The chain's CDR3 is CASSFGNNQPQHF. CDR3 nucleotides: TGTGCCAGCAGCTTCGGTAATAATCAGCCCCAGCATTTT.